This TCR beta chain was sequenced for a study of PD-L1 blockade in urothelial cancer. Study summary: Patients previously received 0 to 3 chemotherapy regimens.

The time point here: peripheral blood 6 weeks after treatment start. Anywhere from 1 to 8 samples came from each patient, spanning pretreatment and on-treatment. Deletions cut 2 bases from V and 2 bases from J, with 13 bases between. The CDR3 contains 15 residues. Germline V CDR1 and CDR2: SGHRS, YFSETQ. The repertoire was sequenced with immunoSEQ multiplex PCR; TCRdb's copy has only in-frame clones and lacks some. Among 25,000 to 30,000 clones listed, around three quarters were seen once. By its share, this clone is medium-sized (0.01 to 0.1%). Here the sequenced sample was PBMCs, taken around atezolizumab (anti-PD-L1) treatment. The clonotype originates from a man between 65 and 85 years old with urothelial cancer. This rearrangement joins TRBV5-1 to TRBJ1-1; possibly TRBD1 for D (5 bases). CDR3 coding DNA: TGCGCCAGCAGCTTATTAGGGGATATAAACACTGAAGCTTTCTTT. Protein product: CASSLLGDINTEAFF. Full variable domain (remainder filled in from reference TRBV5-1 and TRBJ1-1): KAGVTQTPRYLIKTRGQQVTLSCSPISGHRSVSWYQQTPGQGLQFLFEYFSETQRNKGNFPGRFSGRQFSNSRSEMNVSTLELGDSALYLCASSLLGDINTEAFFGQGTRLTVV.